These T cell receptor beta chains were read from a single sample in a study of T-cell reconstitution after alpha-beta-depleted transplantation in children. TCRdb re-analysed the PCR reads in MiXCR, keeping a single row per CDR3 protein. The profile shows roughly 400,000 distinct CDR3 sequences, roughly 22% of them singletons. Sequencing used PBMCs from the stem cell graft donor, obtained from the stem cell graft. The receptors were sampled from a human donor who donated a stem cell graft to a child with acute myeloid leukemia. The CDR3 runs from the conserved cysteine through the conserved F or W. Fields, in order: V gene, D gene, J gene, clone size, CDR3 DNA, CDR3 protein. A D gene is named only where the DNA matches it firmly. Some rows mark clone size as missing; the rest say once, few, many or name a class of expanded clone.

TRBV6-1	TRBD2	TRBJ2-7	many	TGTGCCAGCAGCCGGACTAGCGGAACCTACGAGCAGTACTTC	CASSRTSGTYEQYF
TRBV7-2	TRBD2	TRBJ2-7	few	TGTGCCAGCAGCTTAGAAGTCCGACGGGAGGTGTACTTC	CASSLEVRREVYF
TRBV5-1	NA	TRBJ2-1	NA	TGCGCCAGCAGCTTGAGTAGCGGAGACAATGAGCAGTTCTTC	CASSLSSGDNEQFF
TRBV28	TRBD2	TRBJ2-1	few	TGTGCCAGCAAAGCGGGACGCGATGAGCAGTTCTTC	CASKAGRDEQFF
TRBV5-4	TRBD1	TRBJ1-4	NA	TGTGCCAGCAGCGAACAGACAGGGGGTACTAATGAAAAACTGTTTTTT	CASSEQTGGTNEKLFF
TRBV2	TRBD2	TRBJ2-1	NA	TGTGCCAGCAATCTAGCGGGGGGTGAGCAGTTCTTC	CASNLAGGEQFF
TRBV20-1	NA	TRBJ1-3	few	TGCAGTGCTAGAGGTCTGGGGGCAAACACCATATATTTT	CSARGLGANTIYF
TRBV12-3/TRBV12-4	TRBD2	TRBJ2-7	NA	TGTGCCAGCAGTACTAGCGTAACCTCCTACGAGCAGTACTTC	CASSTSVTSYEQYF
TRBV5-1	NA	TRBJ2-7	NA	TGCGCCAGCAGCGGAAATCCAGGGACCGGTCTCGAGCAGTACTTC	CASSGNPGTGLEQYF
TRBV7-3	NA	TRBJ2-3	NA	TGTGCCAGCAGACACTGGCGACCGGCAGATACGCAGTATTTT	CASRHWRPADTQYF
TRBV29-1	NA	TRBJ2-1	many	TGCAGCGTTGAATCGGCAGGGCCAAATGAGCAGTTCTTC	CSVESAGPNEQFF
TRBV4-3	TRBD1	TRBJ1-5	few	TGCGCCAGCAGCCTTAATGACAGGGAGAGTAGTCAGCCCCAGCATTTT	CASSLNDRESSQPQHF
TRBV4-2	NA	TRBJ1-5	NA	TGTGCCAGCAGCCAAGACAACGGGCTCAATCAGCCCCAGCATTTT	CASSQDNGLNQPQHF
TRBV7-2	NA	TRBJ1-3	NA	TGTGCCAGCAGCACGCGGACAGTCTCTGGAAACACCATATATTTT	CASSTRTVSGNTIYF
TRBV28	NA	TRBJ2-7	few	TGTGCCAGCAGTCAAACAGGGATCCCTTTCGAGCAGTACTTC	CASSQTGIPFEQYF
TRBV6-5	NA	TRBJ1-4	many	TGTGCCAGCAGTTGGAGGGAGTATGAAAAACTGTTTTTT	CASSWREYEKLFF
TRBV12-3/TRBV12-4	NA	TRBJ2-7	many	TGTGCCAGCAGTTTAAGGAACGAGCAGTACTTC	CASSLRNEQYF
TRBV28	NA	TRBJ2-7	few	TGTGCCAGCAGTTTGCGGGTCCCCTACGAGCAGTACTTC	CASSLRVPYEQYF